This TCR beta chain was identified during a study of blood T cell repertoires in COVID-19. Study-level background: Spain, Italy and the United States supplied samples that represented acute and convalescent COVID-19. T cells, B-cell-depleted T cells, or PBMCs supplied cDNA or gDNA.

As handled by the study authors: Estimates of nucleated cell counts were drawn from the amplification of reference gene primers. The protocol was immunoSEQ multiplex PCR, while the TCRdb copy is restricted to in-frame clones and leaves out a portion. V and J calls and clone size follow that table, whereas D and trimming were derived from the DNA. The table includes under 85,000 clones, about 81% detected once. V trimming: 1 base; J trimming: 3 bases; junction bases outside the gene matches: 4. The CDR3 is 15 amino acids. Germline-derived CDR1 and CDR2 are SEHNR and FQNEAQ (reference sequence). The rearrangement joins TRBV7-9 to TRBJ2-5; TRBD2 matches 8 bases. The sequenced sample consisted of peripheral blood. The sequence derives from a man older than 75 with acute or convalescent COVID-19. This chain's CDR3 is CASSLVRAGEETQYF. The CDR3 DNA is TGTGCCAGCAGCTTAGTGAGAGCGGGAGAAGAGACCCAGTACTTC.